These T cell receptor beta chains were read from a single sample in a study of blood T cell repertoires in COVID-19. Assay used: immunoSEQ multiplex PCR; TCRdb lists only in-frame clones, some missing. The sample includes about 280,000 clones, about 85% of them seen just once. The sequenced sample was PBMCs or T cells enriched from blood (not recorded which). All receptors come from a woman between 50 and 59 years old who had recovered from COVID-19. CDR3s include the opening cysteine and the closing phenylalanine or tryptophan. A D gene is named only where the DNA matches it firmly. Not all rows give a size; the values are once, few, many and, for expanded clones, a class.

- | - | TRBJ1-4 | TRBV7-2 | CASRATATNEKLFF | TGTGCCAGCAGGGCGACAGCAACTAATGAAAAACTGTTTTTT
many | - | TRBJ2-4 | TRBV21-1 | CAAGLALEMAKNIQYF | TGTGCCGCGGGACTAGCGTTGGAGATGGCCAAAAACATTCAGTACTTC
many | - | TRBJ2-5 | TRBV7-2 | CASSPGRGLETQYF | TGTGCCAGCAGCCCAGGACGGGGATTAGAGACCCAGTACTTC
- | TRBD1 | TRBJ1-5 | TRBV2 | CASRPGQGNQPQHF | TGTGCCAGCAGGCCGGGACAGGGAAATCAGCCCCAGCATTTT
- | - | TRBJ2-2 | TRBV29-1 | CSVDSGNTGELFF | TGCAGCGTCGATAGCGGAAACACCGGGGAGCTGTTTTTT
- | TRBD1 | TRBJ2-7 | TRBV5-5 | CASSLEWTGGPEQYF | TGTGCCAGCAGCTTGGAGTGGACAGGGGGCCCCGAGCAGTACTTC
few | - | TRBJ1-2 | TRBV18 | CASSPSGGAAGYGYTF | TGTGCCAGCTCACCATCGGGAGGTGCGGCGGGCTATGGCTACACCTTC
- | - | TRBJ2-7 | TRBV6-5 | CASSKPSYEQYF | TGTGCCAGCAGTAAGCCGTCCTACGAGCAGTACTTC
- | TRBD2 | TRBJ2-7 | TRBV5-4 | CASSLSGGSHEQYF | TGTGCCAGCAGCTTGAGCGGCGGGAGCCACGAGCAGTACTTC
once | - | TRBJ2-3 | TRBV27 | CASSLASHRVGDTQYF | TGTGCCAGCAGTTTAGCTAGCCATAGGGTGGGAGATACGCAGTATTTT
once | TRBD1 | TRBJ1-6 | TRBV6-5 | CASRGQGYSPLHF | TGTGCCAGCAGAGGACAGGGATACTCACCCCTCCACTTT
- | TRBD1 | TRBJ1-1 | TRBV2 | CASSAGTGFPEAFF | TGTGCCAGCAGCGCCGGGACAGGGTTCCCTGAAGCTTTCTTT
- | TRBD1 | TRBJ1-2 | TRBV29-1 | CSVVGTGGGDGYTF | TGCAGCGTCGTAGGGACAGGGGGCGGTGATGGCTACACCTTC
- | - | TRBJ1-6 | TRBV2 | CASRYTNSPLHF | TGTGCCAGCAGATACACTAATTCACCCCTCCACTTT
- | TRBD2 | TRBJ2-1 | TRBV5-8 | CASSHPGLAGGDEQFF | TGTGCCAGCAGCCACCCCGGACTAGCGGGGGGTGATGAGCAGTTCTTC
- | TRBD1 | TRBJ2-3 | TRBV24-1 | CATSESYRGDTQYF | TGTGCCACCAGTGAATCTTACAGGGGTGATACGCAGTATTTT
- | - | TRBJ1-2 | TRBV18 | CASSPGGNYGYTF | TGTGCCAGCTCACCGGGAGGGAACTATGGCTACACCTTC
- | TRBD2 | TRBJ2-5 | TRBV5-1 | CASSFTAGVSQETQYF | TGCGCCAGCAGCTTCACGGCGGGGGTCTCACAAGAGACCCAGTACTTC
- | - | TRBJ1-2 | TRBV29-1 | CSVVAQGLGGYTF | TGCAGCGTTGTCGCGCAGGGATTGGGTGGCTACACCTTC
- | TRBD2 | TRBJ2-5 | TRBV3-1/TRBV3-2 | CASSQEGEGLSQYF | TGTGCCAGCAGCCAAGAAGGGGAGGGGCTCTCCCAGTACTTC
- | - | TRBJ1-3 | TRBV10-1 | CASSPGLNSGNTIYF | TGCGCCAGCAGTCCGGGACTCAACTCTGGAAACACCATATATTTT
- | - | TRBJ1-1 | TRBV25-1 | CASSEVDRNTEAFF | TGTGCCAGCAGTGAAGTTGACAGGAACACTGAAGCTTTCTTT
- | TRBD1 | TRBJ1-3 | TRBV7-7 | CASSPSGTGPGNTIYF | TGTGCCAGCAGCCCCTCCGGGACAGGTCCTGGAAACACCATATATTTT
- | TRBD2 | TRBJ2-7 | TRBV30 | CAWSVVTTSGSNEQYF | TGTGCCTGGAGTGTAGTGACGACTAGCGGGAGCAACGAGCAGTACTTC
- | - | TRBJ2-2 | TRBV5-6 | CASRGRGSSNTGELFF | TGTGCCAGCCGAGGGAGGGGGTCTTCGAACACCGGGGAGCTGTTTTTT
few | - | TRBJ2-7 | TRBV30 | CAWSVSPPTYEQYF | TGTGCCTGGAGTGTAAGCCCTCCAACCTACGAGCAGTACTTC
- | - | TRBJ1-2 | TRBV5-8 | CASSLAGRSYGYTF | TGTGCCAGCAGCTTGGCAGGCAGAAGCTATGGCTACACCTTC
- | TRBD2 | TRBJ2-2 | TRBV11-2 | CASSTRVAGGSGELFF | TGTGCCAGCAGCACCCGGGTAGCGGGAGGGTCCGGGGAGCTGTTTTTT
- | TRBD1 | TRBJ1-2 | TRBV12-3/TRBV12-4 | CASRTTGNGYTF | TGTGCCAGCAGGACGACAGGGAATGGCTACACCTTC
- | TRBD1 | TRBJ2-2 | TRBV24-1 | CATSDFSTGVSGELFF | TGTGCCACCAGTGATTTTTCGACAGGGGTATCCGGGGAGCTGTTTTTT
- | - | TRBJ2-1 | TRBV5-1 | CASSLDGVGEQFF | TGCGCCAGCAGCTTAGACGGGGTAGGTGAGCAGTTCTTC
- | TRBD1 | TRBJ2-7 | TRBV12-3/TRBV12-4 | CASSLALQGWYF | TGTGCCAGCAGTTTAGCGCTACAGGGGTGGTACTTC
once | TRBD2 | TRBJ2-1 | TRBV4-3 | CASSQSTSGGGYYNEQFF | TGCGCCAGCAGCCAATCGACTAGCGGGGGGGGCTACTACAATGAGCAGTTCTTC
once | - | TRBJ1-5 | TRBV5-5 | CASSLLGENNQPQHF | TGTGCCAGCAGCTTGTTAGGGGAAAACAATCAGCCCCAGCATTTT
- | TRBD1 | TRBJ2-2 | TRBV4-2 | CASSHRQGAGELFF | TGTGCCAGCAGCCATAGACAGGGGGCCGGGGAGCTGTTTTTT
- | - | TRBJ1-5 | TRBV6-5 | CASGGRNNQPQHF | TGTGCCAGCGGGGGCCGGAACAATCAGCCCCAGCATTTT
many | - | TRBJ1-2 | TRBV7-2 | CASSLAGSGGYTF | TGTGCCAGCAGCTTAGCAGGGAGCGGAGGCTACACCTTC
- | - | TRBJ1-1 | TRBV5-6 | CASSHKMAGYKTEAFF | TGTGCCAGCAGCCACAAGATGGCAGGGTATAAGACTGAAGCTTTCTTT
- | - | TRBJ2-1 | TRBV5-5 | CASSLDVRGHNEQFF | TGTGCCAGCAGCTTGGATGTCAGGGGACACAATGAGCAGTTCTTC
- | TRBD2 | TRBJ2-1 | TRBV29-1 | CSVPLLAGHNEQFF | TGCAGCGTTCCTTTACTAGCGGGCCACAATGAGCAGTTCTTC
- | - | TRBJ2-7 | TRBV5-4 | CASSPYGEEQYF | TGTGCCAGCAGCCCCTACGGGGAAGAGCAGTACTTC
few | - | TRBJ1-3 | TRBV21-1 | CASSKEGVSGNTIYF | TGTGCCAGCAGCAAAGAAGGGGTATCTGGAAACACCATATATTTT
few | TRBD1 | TRBJ1-2 | TRBV19 | CASSPVTGLDYGYTF | TGTGCCAGTAGTCCTGTGACAGGGCTTGACTATGGCTACACCTTC
once | TRBD2 | TRBJ2-3 | TRBV9 | CASSVGLAPRDTQYF | TGTGCCAGCAGCGTAGGACTAGCCCCGAGGGATACGCAGTATTTT
- | - | TRBJ1-6 | TRBV5-1 | CASSAIHGEGNSPLHF | TGCGCCAGCAGCGCGATACACGGGGAAGGGAATTCACCCCTCCACTTT
- | TRBD1 | TRBJ1-4 | TRBV30 | CAWSIGQGGNEKLFF | TGTGCCTGGAGTATAGGACAGGGAGGTAATGAAAAACTGTTTTTT
- | TRBD1 | TRBJ1-2 | TRBV18 | CASSPQGGEVYGYTF | TGTGCCAGCTCACCGCAGGGGGGAGAGGTCTATGGCTACACCTTC
- | TRBD2 | TRBJ2-1 | TRBV5-1 | CASSSFLAGGSGNEQFF | TGCGCCAGCAGCTCATTTCTAGCGGGAGGGTCTGGGAATGAGCAGTTCTTC
once | TRBD1 | TRBJ1-4 | TRBV5-6 | CASSLLTGVAVGLFF | TGTGCCAGCAGCCTCCTGACAGGGGTCGCAGTCGGACTGTTTTTT
once | - | TRBJ2-2 | TRBV3-1/TRBV3-2 | CASSQVSGNTGELFF | TGTGCCAGCAGCCAAGTCTCAGGGAACACCGGGGAGCTGTTTTTT
once | - | TRBJ1-5 | TRBV4-1 | CASSQVIGGNQPQHF | TGCGCCAGCAGCCAAGTCATAGGGGGCAATCAGCCCCAGCATTTT
- | - | TRBJ2-7 | TRBV11-2 | CASSLMRGLLYEQYF | TGTGCCAGCAGCTTAATGCGGGGATTACTCTACGAGCAGTACTTC
- | TRBD1 | TRBJ1-5 | TRBV28 | CASNNSRGRNQPQHF | TGTGCCAGCAATAACTCCAGGGGGCGAAATCAGCCCCAGCATTTT
- | - | TRBJ2-5 | TRBV7-8 | CASSLALPLRATQYF | TGTGCCAGCAGCTTAGCGCTCCCACTTCGCGCGACCCAGTACTTC
- | TRBD1 | TRBJ1-4 | TRBV29-1 | CSVEGDRQGAGEKLFF | TGCAGCGTTGAGGGCGACCGACAGGGGGCTGGAGAAAAACTGTTTTTT
- | TRBD1 | TRBJ1-1 | TRBV5-1 | CASSRGTEGTEAFF | TGCGCCAGCAGCCGCGGGACAGAAGGCACTGAAGCTTTCTTT
- | TRBD1 | TRBJ2-7 | TRBV7-2 | CASSIGQGGHEQYF | TGTGCCAGCAGCATAGGGCAAGGGGGCCACGAGCAGTACTTC
- | TRBD2 | TRBJ2-7 | TRBV15 | CATSRDGEGLYEQYF | TGTGCCACCAGCAGAGATGGGGAGGGACTCTACGAGCAGTACTTC
- | - | TRBJ1-2 | TRBV28 | CASSSGTRPNYGYTF | TGTGCCAGCAGTTCCGGGACACGTCCTAACTATGGCTACACCTTC
- | TRBD2 | TRBJ2-7 | TRBV19 | CASSDAGLADSYEQYF | TGTGCCAGTAGTGATGCAGGGCTAGCGGACTCCTACGAGCAGTACTTC